A selection of T cell receptor beta chains follows, all from one sample in a study of cytomegalovirus exposure and HLA in healthy donors. Assay: immunoSEQ multiplex PCR; the TCRdb copy retains only in-frame clones and omits some. The profile shows about 190,000 clones, roughly 82% of them singletons. Sample: PBMCs. Every receptor here comes from a man between 18 and 35 years old in good health and CMV-seropositive. Both conserved end residues are part of each CDR3. The D gene is left open where the match is weak. Some rows have no size entry. The others give once, few or many, or a class for an expanded clone.

J gene	clone size	V gene	D gene	CDR3 DNA	CDR3 protein
TRBJ1-2	NA	TRBV4-3	NA	TGCGCCAGCAGCCAAAGGACAGCTTCTAACTATGGCTACACCTTC	CASSQRTASNYGYTF
TRBJ2-7	NA	TRBV6-1	NA	TGTGCCAGCCTTCCCGACAGGTCAGCCTACGAGCAGTACTTC	CASLPDRSAYEQYF
TRBJ2-3	NA	TRBV7-9	NA	TGTGCCAGCAGCGGGACTTTTAGCACAGATACGCAGTATTTT	CASSGTFSTDTQYF
TRBJ2-3	NA	TRBV28	TRBD2	TGTGCCAGCAGCCTGGGACTAGCGGAGATCACAGATACGCAGTATTTT	CASSLGLAEITDTQYF
TRBJ1-2	NA	TRBV9	TRBD1	TGTGCCAGCAGCGTAGAGGGGGCAGGGGGCGGTGGCTACACCTTC	CASSVEGAGGGGYTF
TRBJ2-7	NA	TRBV27	NA	TGTGCCACCGGACCCGGGGGGCGGGGATCCTACGAGCAGTACTTC	CATGPGGRGSYEQYF
TRBJ2-7	NA	TRBV28	NA	TGTGCCAGCAGTCTCCGGGACTCCCCTCCCTACGAGCAGTACTTC	CASSLRDSPPYEQYF
TRBJ2-1	few	TRBV2	TRBD2	TGTGCCAGCAGAGCTCTAGCGGGAGGGTCCAATGAGCAGTTCTTC	CASRALAGGSNEQFF
TRBJ1-5	NA	TRBV19	TRBD1	TGTGCCAGTAGTACGGACGGGACAGGGGGTCCTCAGCCCCAGCATTTT	CASSTDGTGGPQPQHF
TRBJ2-1	NA	TRBV5-8	TRBD2	TGTGCCAGCAGCACACTTTCGGGACTAGCGAACCACAATGAGCAGTTCTTC	CASSTLSGLANHNEQFF
TRBJ2-1	NA	TRBV5-1	TRBD2	TGCGCCAGCAGCTTATTTGCGGGAGGCCCCCGCGATGAGCAGTTCTTC	CASSLFAGGPRDEQFF
TRBJ2-2	NA	TRBV9	TRBD1	TGTGCCAGCAGCGTAGCTTCAGGGGGTGACACCGGGGAGCTGTTTTTT	CASSVASGGDTGELFF
TRBJ2-6	NA	TRBV29-1	NA	TGCAGCGTTTGGTCTAGCGCAGGGGCCAACGTCCTGACTTTC	CSVWSSAGANVLTF
TRBJ1-3	NA	TRBV7-9	NA	TGTGCCAGCGAAAGGACAAACTCTGGAAACACCATATATTTT	CASERTNSGNTIYF
TRBJ1-5	NA	TRBV18	NA	TGTGCCAGCTCACCAGAAGGAGGGCAGCCCCAGCATTTT	CASSPEGGQPQHF
TRBJ1-2	NA	TRBV25-1	NA	TGTGCCAGCAGTAATCAAGGGCGGGGTGGCTACACCTTC	CASSNQGRGGYTF
TRBJ2-2	NA	TRBV1	NA	TGCACCAGCAGCCAACTAGCCCTTAACACCGGGGAGCTGTTTTTT	CTSSQLALNTGELFF